Detailed here is one T cell receptor beta chain. Its antigen remains undetermined. Since a much larger clone is just one base distant, this may be a read error. The data derive from a study of molecular identifiers for immune sequencing clone quantification listed by TCRdb under 2018. About the full investigation: In a replicate experiment, RNA from approximately 22,000 or 94,000 naive CD8 T cells was split into five aliquots, four of which were sequenced. This methods study used CD8 T cells to benchmark TCR RNA copy counting and molecular-identifier clustering-based TCR repertoire sequencing (MIDCIRS).

The library came from PCR. Sequencing was carried out with an Illumina HiSeq 4000. Bulk TCR libraries were made following a previously described method, with the TCR primers given in Table S5. The Qiagen AllPrep DNA/RNA kit was used to purify total RNA. Before analysis, reads from multiple sequencing runs of the same library were pooled. Per the original workflow: Reads were retained only if the reads had an exact TCR constant sequence, and the retained reads were trimmed to 150 nt and grouped according to their 12-nt molecular barcodes. Reads in each barcode group were sub-clustered using a 15% Levenshtein threshold, and a quality-weighted consensus sequence was built for each RNA molecule. Non-functional sequences were filtered out, along with any lower-count sequence sitting one edit away from another sequence. On the basis of fitting two negative binomial distributions, barcode sub-clusters with fewer than 20% of the maximum read count were discarded. TCRdb ran its own pipeline on the public reads, namely fastp trimming at Q25 and MiXCR clone calling, and kept in-frame beta chains. Each CDR3 protein appears once, grouped with its most common genes and DNA. TCRdb's processing, not the study's, gives the V and J calls here. The sample yields about 510,000 distinct CDR3 sequences; about a fifth were counted once. About 0.78% of the sample belongs to the ten largest clones.

Naive CD8 T cell libraries were made from 20,000 to 1,000,000 sorted cells using 10%, 30% or 50% of purified RNA. On a BD FACSAria II, naive CD8 T cells were FACS-sorted as CD8+CD4-CCR7+CD45RA+ and collected into RLT Plus buffer. Approximately nine TCR copies' worth of Jurkat RNA were spiked into about 20,000-1,100,000 naive CD8 T cell samples to test detection sensitivity. CD8 T cells were enriched using RosetteSep CD8+ T Cell Enrichment Cocktail and Ficoll-Paque, and the enriched cells then underwent ACK red cell lysis. What the research found in general, with its limitations: Modeling indicated roughly 3.3 TCR RNA copies recovered per cell, compared with around 9.8 by digital PCR, which implies a capture efficiency of about 31%. Spiked-in Jurkat TCR RNA equivalent to a single cell was reported to be detectable even among one million naive CD8 T cells. The naive libraries included spiked-in Jurkat TCR RNA (around 9 copies' worth), and this Jurkat TCR RNA is not part of the donor repertoire. Highly expanded clone sizes could be underestimated because identical TCR molecules may share a barcode. Clones above 20 RNA copies held over 99% of molecules in CMV-specific effector cells but under 1% in naive cells. When barcode sub-clustering was omitted, TCR diversity was inflated by chimeric consensus sequences, with chimeras reaching as high as 47%.

The CDR3 starts with the cysteine, ends with the phenylalanine, and has 17 residues. Only the CDR3 DNA stays, 51 bases, in frame from base 1. V has 3 bases trimmed and J has 2 bases trimmed; junction bases matching no gene number 12. As encoded in the germline V gene, CDR1 is SGHRS while CDR2 is YFSETQ. This clonotype originated in a human donor in good health. Some libraries in this study had Jurkat cell RNA spiked in. Source material: naive CD8+ T cells from blood, with Jurkat cell RNA spiked in. The cell subset or site label on this specimen signifies: FACS-sorted CD8+CD4-CCR7+CD45RA+ naive T cells. The chain is encoded by TRBV5-1 joined to TRBJ2-5, and 8 junctional nucleotides match TRBD2. The DNA reads as follows: TGCGCCAGCAGCTGGGACGGCGCGGGAGGTGGGCAAGAGACCCAGTACTTC. This yields the protein CASSWDGAGGGQETQYF.